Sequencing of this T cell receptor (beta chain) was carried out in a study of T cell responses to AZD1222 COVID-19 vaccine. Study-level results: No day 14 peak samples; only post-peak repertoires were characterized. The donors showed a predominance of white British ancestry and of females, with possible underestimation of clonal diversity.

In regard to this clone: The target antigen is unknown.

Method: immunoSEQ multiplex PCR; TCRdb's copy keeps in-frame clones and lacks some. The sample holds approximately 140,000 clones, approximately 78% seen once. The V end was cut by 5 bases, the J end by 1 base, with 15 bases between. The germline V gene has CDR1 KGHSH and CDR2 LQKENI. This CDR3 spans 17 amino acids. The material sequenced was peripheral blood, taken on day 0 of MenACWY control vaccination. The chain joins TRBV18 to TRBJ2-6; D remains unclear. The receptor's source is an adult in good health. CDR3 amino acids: CASSNRIAKSGANVLTF. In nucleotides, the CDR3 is TGTGCCAGCTCAAATCGGATTGCCAAATCTGGGGCCAACGTCCTGACTTTC.